Given below is one TCR beta chain in context. Its target is not known. The source of the sample is a study of T cells in Graves' hyperthyroidism and ophthalmopathy. TCR beta CDR3 regions were amplified from RNA. In the first-round RT-PCR of the TCR CDR3, the HTBI primer set was used. TCRdb fed the multiplex PCR reads into MiXCR, producing one record per CDR3 protein. The sample has 450,000 to 700,000 distinct CDR3 sequences; around 42% are singletons. Notes on the study in general: Separation of ophthalmopathy from stable hyperthyroidism was achieved by a 13 V-J model. A median roughly six months before onset, the model predicted ophthalmopathy.

There are 14 residues in the CDR3. Trimming removed 1 base from V and 7 bases from J; junction bases left unmatched: 7. Germline V CDR1 and CDR2: SGHRS, YFSETQ. The J gene is TRBJ2-7, the V gene TRBV5-1; TRBD1 aligns across 8 bases. This receptor was obtained from an adult woman with Graves' disease, either hyperthyroidism or ophthalmopathy (not recorded which). Sequencing was done on a sample of peripheral blood or thyroid tissue (not recorded which). The CDR3 loop is CASSLIGQGREQYF. CDR3 DNA: TGCGCCAGCAGCTTGATTGGACAGGGTAGGGAGCAGTACTTC.